One TCR beta chain is described in this entry. Assay: immunoSEQ multiplex PCR; the TCRdb copy retains only in-frame clones and omits some. The table has some 200,000 clones, roughly four fifths seen once. This sample was taken from a study of blood T cell repertoires in COVID-19. The germline gives CDR1 MDHEN, CDR2 SYDVKM. V lost 2 bases, J lost 4 bases, and 11 bases lay in between. This CDR3 contains 14 residues. This sequence joins TRBV28 and TRBJ1-1; D is perhaps TRBD1 (5 bases). The origin of this receptor is a woman between 40 and 50 years old with acute or convalescent COVID-19. Sequenced material: peripheral blood. CDR3 amino acids: CASSLGPGVTEAFF. The DNA for the CDR3 is TGTGCCAGCAGTTTAGGCCCGGGGGTCACTGAAGCTTTCTTT.